Listed here is a single T cell receptor (beta chain). These data belong to a study of control samples from healthy donors and cancer patients. Data came from immunoSEQ multiplex PCR; TCRdb stores just in-frame clones and leaves some out. The table records 2,500 to 3,500 clones, around 94% of them present only once. The CDR3 is made up of 19 amino acids. Trimming at V came to 2 bases and at J to 5 bases, leaving 15 bases not matched to a gene. The receptor comes from a man aged 70-80 years with lung cancer. The sample comprised PBMCs. The chain carries TRBV23-1 and TRBJ2-2; TRBD1 aligns across 9 bases. TRBV23-1 is an ORF, with its function uncertain. CDR3 in DNA: TGCGCCAGCAGTCAAGCAGCGGATCGGGACAGGGATAGGACCGGGGAGCTGTTTTTT. Translation gives CASSQAADRDRDRTGELFF.